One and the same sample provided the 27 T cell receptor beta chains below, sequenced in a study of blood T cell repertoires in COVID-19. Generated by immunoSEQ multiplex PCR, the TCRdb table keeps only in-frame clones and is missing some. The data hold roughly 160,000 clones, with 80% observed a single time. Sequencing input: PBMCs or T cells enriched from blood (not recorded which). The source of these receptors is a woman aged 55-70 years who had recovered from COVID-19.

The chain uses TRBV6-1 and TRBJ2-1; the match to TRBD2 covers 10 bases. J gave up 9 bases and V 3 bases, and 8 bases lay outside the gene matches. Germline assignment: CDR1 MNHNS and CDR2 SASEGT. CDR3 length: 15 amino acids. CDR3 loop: CASSDQGLARLEQFF. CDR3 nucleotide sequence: TGTGCCAGCAGTGATCAGGGACTAGCGCGACTTGAGCAGTTCTTC.

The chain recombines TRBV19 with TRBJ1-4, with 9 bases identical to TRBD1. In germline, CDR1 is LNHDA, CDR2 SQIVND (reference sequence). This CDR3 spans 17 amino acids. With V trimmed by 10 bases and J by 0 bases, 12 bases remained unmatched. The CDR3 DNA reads TGTGCCACCACCCGGGGACAGGGATATGCAACTAATGAAAAACTGTTTTTT. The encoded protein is CATTRGQGYATNEKLFF.

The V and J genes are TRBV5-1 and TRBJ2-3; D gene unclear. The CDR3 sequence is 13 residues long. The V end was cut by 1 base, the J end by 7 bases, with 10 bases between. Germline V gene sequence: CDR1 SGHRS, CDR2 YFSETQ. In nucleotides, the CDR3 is TGCGCCAGCAGCTTGTACTCTAGGAATACGCAGTATTTT. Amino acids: CASSLYSRNTQYF.

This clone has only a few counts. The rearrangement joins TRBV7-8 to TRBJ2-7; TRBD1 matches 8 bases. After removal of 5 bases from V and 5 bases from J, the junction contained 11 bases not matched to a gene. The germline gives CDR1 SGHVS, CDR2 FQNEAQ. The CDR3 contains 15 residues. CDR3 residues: CASSPPPDRVNEQYF. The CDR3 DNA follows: TGTGCCAGCAGCCCTCCCCCGGACAGGGTCAACGAGCAGTACTTC. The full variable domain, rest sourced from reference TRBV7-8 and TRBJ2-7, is GAGVSQSPRYKVAKRGQDVALRCDPISGHVSLFWYQQALGQGPEFLTYFQNEAQLDKSGLPSDRFFAERPEGSVSTLKIQRTQQEDSAVYLCASSPPPDRVNEQYFGPGTRLTVT.

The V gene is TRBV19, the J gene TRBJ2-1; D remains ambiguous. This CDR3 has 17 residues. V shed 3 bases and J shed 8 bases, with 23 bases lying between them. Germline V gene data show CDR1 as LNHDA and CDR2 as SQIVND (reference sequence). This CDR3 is CASSIRVPPDPGDEQFF. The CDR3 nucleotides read TGTGCCAGTAGTATCAGAGTCCCTCCAGACCCGGGTGATGAGCAGTTCTTC.

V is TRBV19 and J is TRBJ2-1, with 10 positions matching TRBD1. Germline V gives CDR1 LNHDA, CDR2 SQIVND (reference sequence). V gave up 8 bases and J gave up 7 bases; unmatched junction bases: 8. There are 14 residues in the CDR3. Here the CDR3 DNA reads TGTGCCAGTCGACAGGGGGCGGGAGAAAATGAGCAGTTCTTC. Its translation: CASRQGAGENEQFF.

CDR3 DNA sequence: TGTGCCAGCAGCCAAGATACCGGGGGTAGGCAGTTCTTC. It yields the protein CASSQDTGGRQFF. The chain carries TRBV14 and TRBJ2-1, with TRBD2 as a possible D gene (6 bases). Germline V gene sequence: CDR1 SGHDN, CDR2 FVKESK. The CDR3 runs 13 residues. V was trimmed by 0 bases and J by 12 bases, leaving 12 bases between them.

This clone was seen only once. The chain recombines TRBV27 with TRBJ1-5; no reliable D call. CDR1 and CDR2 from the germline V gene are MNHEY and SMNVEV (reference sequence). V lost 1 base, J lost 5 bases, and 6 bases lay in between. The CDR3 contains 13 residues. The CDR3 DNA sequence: TGTGCCAGCAGTTTATTCCGGGATCAGCCCCAGCATTTT. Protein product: CASSLFRDQPQHF.

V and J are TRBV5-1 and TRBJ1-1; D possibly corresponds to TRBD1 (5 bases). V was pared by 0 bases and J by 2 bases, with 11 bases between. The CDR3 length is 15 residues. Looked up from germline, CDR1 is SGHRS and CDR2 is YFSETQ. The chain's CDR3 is CASSLERQGNTEAFF. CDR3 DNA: TGCGCCAGCAGCTTGGAAAGGCAGGGAAACACTGAAGCTTTCTTT.

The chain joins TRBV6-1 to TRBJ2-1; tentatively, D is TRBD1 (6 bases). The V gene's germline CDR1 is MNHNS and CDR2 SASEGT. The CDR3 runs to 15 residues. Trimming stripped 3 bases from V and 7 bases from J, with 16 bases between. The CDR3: CASSDGGPNLNEQFF. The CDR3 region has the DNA TGTGCCAGCAGTGATGGGGGCCCAAACCTTAATGAGCAGTTCTTC.

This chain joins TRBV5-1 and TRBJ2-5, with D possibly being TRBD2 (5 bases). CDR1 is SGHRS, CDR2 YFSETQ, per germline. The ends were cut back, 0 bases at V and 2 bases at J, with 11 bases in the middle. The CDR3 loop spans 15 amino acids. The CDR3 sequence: CASSLGLGRQETQYF. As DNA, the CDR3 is TGCGCCAGCAGCTTGGGTCTGGGGAGACAAGAGACCCAGTACTTC.

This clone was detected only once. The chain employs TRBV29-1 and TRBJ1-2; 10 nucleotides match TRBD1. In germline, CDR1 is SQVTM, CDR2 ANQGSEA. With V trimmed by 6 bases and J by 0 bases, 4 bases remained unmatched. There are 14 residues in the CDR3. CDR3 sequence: CSVGGQGTNYGYTF. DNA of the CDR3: TGCAGCGTCGGGGGACAGGGGACTAACTATGGCTACACCTTC.

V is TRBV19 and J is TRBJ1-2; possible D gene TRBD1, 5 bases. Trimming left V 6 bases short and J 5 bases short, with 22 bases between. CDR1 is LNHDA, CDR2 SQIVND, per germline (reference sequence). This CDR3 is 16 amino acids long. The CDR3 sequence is CASSLVRGSDLYGYTF. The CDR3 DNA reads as TGTGCCAGTAGCCTGGTAAGGGGTTCCGACCTATATGGCTACACCTTC.

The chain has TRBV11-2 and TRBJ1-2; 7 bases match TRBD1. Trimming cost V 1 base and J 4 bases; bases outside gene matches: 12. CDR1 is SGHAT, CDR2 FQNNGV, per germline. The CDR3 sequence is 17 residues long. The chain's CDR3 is CASSLGHGQEGSYGYTF. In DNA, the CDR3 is TGTGCCAGCAGCTTAGGTCACGGACAGGAGGGATCCTATGGCTACACCTTC. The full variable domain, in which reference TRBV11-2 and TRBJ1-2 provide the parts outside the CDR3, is EAGVAQSPRYKIIEKRQSVAFWCNPISGHATLYWYQQILGQGPKLLIQFQNNGVVDDSQLPKDRFSAERLKGVDSTLKIQPAKLEDSAVYLCASSLGHGQEGSYGYTFGSGTRLTVV.

The DNA for the CDR3 is TGCGCCAGCAGCTTGTTCCCAGTCTCGAACACTGAAGCTTTCTTT. This codes for CASSLFPVSNTEAFF. The rearrangement joins TRBV5-1 to TRBJ1-1, with D hard to call. V gave up 1 base and J gave up 1 base, with 11 bases separating them. This CDR3 is built from 15 residues. Germline V CDR1 and CDR2: SGHRS, YFSETQ.

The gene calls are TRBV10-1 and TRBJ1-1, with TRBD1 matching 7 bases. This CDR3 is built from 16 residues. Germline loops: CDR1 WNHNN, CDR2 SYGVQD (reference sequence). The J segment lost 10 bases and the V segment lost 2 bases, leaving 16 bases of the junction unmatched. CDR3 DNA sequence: TGCGCCAGCAGTGAGAGCTCGGGGCCAGGGGGGACCAGAGCTTTCTTT. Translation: CASSESSGPGGTRAFF.

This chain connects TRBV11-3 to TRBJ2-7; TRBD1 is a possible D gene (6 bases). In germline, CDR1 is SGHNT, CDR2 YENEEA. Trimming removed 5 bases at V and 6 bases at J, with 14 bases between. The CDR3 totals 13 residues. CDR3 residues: CASSGHRVLEQYF. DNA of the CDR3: TGTGCCAGCAGCGGACACAGGGTTCTCGAGCAGTACTTC.

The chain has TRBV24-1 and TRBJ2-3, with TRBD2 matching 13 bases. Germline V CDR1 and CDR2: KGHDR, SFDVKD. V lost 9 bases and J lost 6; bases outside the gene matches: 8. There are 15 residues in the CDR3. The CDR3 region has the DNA TGTGCCACCTCGTATACTAGCGGGGGGGCGGATACGCAGTATTTT. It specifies CATSYTSGGADTQYF.

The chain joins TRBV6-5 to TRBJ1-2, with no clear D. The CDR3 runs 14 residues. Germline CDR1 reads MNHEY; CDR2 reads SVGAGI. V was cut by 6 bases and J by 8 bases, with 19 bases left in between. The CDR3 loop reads CASSPPASWRGYTF. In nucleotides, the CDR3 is TGTGCCAGCAGCCCCCCAGCCTCGTGGCGGGGCTACACCTTC.

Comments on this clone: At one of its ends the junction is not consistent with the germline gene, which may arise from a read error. CDR3 residues: CASSERATGGIAF. CDR3 nucleotide sequence: TGCGCCAGCAGTGAGCGGGCGACAGGGGGAATAGCCTTC. The rearrangement uses TRBV10-1 and TRBJ1-2, with 9 nucleotides matching TRBD1. The germline gives CDR1 WNHNN, CDR2 SYGVQD (reference sequence). The CDR3 covers 13 residues.

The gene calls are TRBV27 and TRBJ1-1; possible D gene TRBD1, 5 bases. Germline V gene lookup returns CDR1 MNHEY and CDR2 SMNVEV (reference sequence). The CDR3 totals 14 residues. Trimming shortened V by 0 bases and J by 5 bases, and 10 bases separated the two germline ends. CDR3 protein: CASSLSMGGTEAFF. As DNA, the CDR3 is TGTGCCAGCAGTTTATCGATGGGGGGGACTGAAGCTTTCTTT.

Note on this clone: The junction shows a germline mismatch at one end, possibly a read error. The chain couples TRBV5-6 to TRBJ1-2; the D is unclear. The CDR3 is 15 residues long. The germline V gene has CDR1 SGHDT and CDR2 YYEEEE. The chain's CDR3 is CASGLMTPANYGYTF. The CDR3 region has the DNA TGTGCCAGCGGCTTGATGACACCAGCTAACTATGGCTACACCTTC.

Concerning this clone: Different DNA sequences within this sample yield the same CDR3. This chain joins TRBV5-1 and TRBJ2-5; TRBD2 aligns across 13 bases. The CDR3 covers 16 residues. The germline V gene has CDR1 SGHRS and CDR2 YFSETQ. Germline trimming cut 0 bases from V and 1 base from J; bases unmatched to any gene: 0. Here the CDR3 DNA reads TGCGCCAGCAGCTTGGGACTAGCGGGGGGCCAAGAGACCCAGTACTTC. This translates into CASSLGLAGGQETQYF.

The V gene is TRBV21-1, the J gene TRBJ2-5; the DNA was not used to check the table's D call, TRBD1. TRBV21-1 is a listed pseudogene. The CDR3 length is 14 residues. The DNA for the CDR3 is TGTGCCAGCAGCCTCGGACACCTTCAAGAGACCCAGTACTTC. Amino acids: CASSLGHLQETQYF.

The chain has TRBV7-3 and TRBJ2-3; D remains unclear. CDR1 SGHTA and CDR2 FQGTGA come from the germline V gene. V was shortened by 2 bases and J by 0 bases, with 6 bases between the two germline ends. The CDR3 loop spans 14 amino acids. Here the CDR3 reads CASSLSVSTDTQYF. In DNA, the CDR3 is TGTGCCAGCAGCTTATCTGTTAGCACAGATACGCAGTATTTT.

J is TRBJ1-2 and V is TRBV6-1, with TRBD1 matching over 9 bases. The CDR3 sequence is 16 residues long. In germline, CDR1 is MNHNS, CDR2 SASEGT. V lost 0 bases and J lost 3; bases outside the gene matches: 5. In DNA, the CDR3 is TGTGCCAGCAGTGAAGCGGGGGACAGGGTCGACTATGGCTACACCTTC. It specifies CASSEAGDRVDYGYTF.

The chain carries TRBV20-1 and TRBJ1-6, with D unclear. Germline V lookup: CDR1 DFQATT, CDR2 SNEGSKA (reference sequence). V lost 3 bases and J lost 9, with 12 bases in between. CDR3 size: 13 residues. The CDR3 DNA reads TGCAGTGCTAGTCTGAGGCCGGGTTCACCCCTCCACTTT. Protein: CSASLRPGSPLHF.